This TCR beta chain was identified in a study of somatic mutations in cytotoxic T cells in rheumatoid arthritis. Study information: Nearly 100% purity was obtained when some V beta antibody-stained T-cell populations were flow-sorted; these included V beta1+ cells sequenced for TCRB.

Here immunoSEQ multiplex PCR was the method, and the copy in TCRdb shows in-frame clones only, minus some. Here the sample spans thousands of clones, approximately 66% being singletons. Study-level results: Age was associated with higher CD8+ clonality in rheumatoid arthritis patients, not in healthy controls.

Notes on this clone: The target antigen is unknown.

V was clipped by 0 bases and J by 3 bases, with 5 bases between them. The germline V gene encodes CDR1 LGHNA and CDR2 YNFKEQ. The CDR3 totals 14 residues. Blood donors of median age approximately 50 years (range about 21-70), around 50% of them female, formed the healthy controls. The study pulled out CD4+ and CD8+ cells with positive magnetic bead selection and then checked their purity by flow cytometry. The rearrangement links TRBV4-2 to TRBJ1-4; no clear D. The sequenced sample consisted of CD8+ T cells sorted from blood. This clonotype was obtained from a man in his forties in good health. The CDR3 nucleotides are TGTGCCAGCAGCCAAGAACGGGCTAATGAAAAACTGTTTTTT. Amino acids: CASSQERANEKLFF.